A single sample is the source of the 22 T cell receptor beta chains below, sequenced in a study of T cell responses to AZD1222 COVID-19 vaccine. Here immunoSEQ multiplex PCR was the method, and the copy in TCRdb shows in-frame clones only, minus some. Of under 150,000 clones listed, 85% to 90% are singletons. The starting material was peripheral blood, obtained on day 0 of AZD1222 vaccination. Receptor source: an adult in good health.

As regards this clone: Other DNA sequences in the sample encode the same CDR3. V usage is TRBV5-1 and J usage is TRBJ2-1; 7 bases align to TRBD1. The CDR3 runs 13 residues. Per germline, CDR1 SGHRS and CDR2 YFSETQ. V was clipped by 4 bases and J by 4 bases; unmatched bases: 2. The CDR3 sequence is CASSPGQYNEQFF. CDR3 bases: TGCGCCAGCAGCCCGGGACAGTACAATGAGCAGTTCTTC. The variable domain in full, completed from reference TRBV5-1 and TRBJ2-1, reads KAGVTQTPRYLIKTRGQQVTLSCSPISGHRSVSWYQQTPGQGLQFLFEYFSETQRNKGNFPGRFSGRQFSNSRSEMNVSTLELGDSALYLCASSPGQYNEQFFGPGTRLTVL.

This clone appeared a single time. The chain recombines TRBV11-2 with TRBJ2-2; D is unresolved. The CDR3 is 12 residues long. V was cut by 0 bases and J by 7 bases, with 3 bases left in between. Per the germline V gene, CDR1 is SGHAT and CDR2 is FQNNGV. CDR3 DNA sequence: TGTGCCAGCAGCTTAGAGCTCGGGGAGCTGTTTTTT. The encoded protein is CASSLELGELFF.

The chain has TRBV12-3 or TRBV12-4 and TRBJ2-1; 8 bases align to TRBD2. The CDR3 is 12 amino acids. The junction had 3 bases not matched to a gene; V was cut back by 7 bases and J by 7 bases. CDR3 protein: CASNTGGNEQFF. The CDR3 DNA reads TGTGCCAGCAACACGGGGGGGAATGAGCAGTTCTTC.

The chain is built from TRBV7-2 and TRBJ2-5; D tentatively fits TRBD1 or TRBD2 (5 bases each). This CDR3 region has 13 residues. Trimming cost V 4 bases and J 4 bases, with 10 bases left between them. In germline, CDR1 is SGHTA, CDR2 FQGNSA. CDR3: CASSSRDLETQYF. CDR3 bases: TGTGCCAGCAGCTCCCGGGACCTAGAGACCCAGTACTTC.

The chain is built from TRBV30 and TRBJ1-4; 7 bases align to TRBD1. CDR1 is GTSNPN and CDR2 is SVGIG in the germline V gene (reference sequence). The CDR3 is 13 residues long. Trimming removed 4 bases from V and 6 bases from J; junction bases left unmatched: 5. The CDR3 loop reads CAWTGQEYEKLFF. The CDR3 DNA reads as TGTGCCTGGACAGGACAGGAGTATGAAAAACTGTTTTTT.

The V gene is TRBV3-1 (or the pseudogene TRBV3-2), the J gene TRBJ2-1; D possibly corresponds to TRBD2 (5 bases). The CDR3 is 18 amino acids. The V and J ends lost 5 bases and 0 bases respectively, with 20 bases between them. Germline V lookup: CDR1 LGHDT, CDR2 YNNKEL (reference sequence). CDR3 sequence reads: CASSTSQNRGSSYNEQFF. In DNA form, the CDR3 reads TGTGCCAGCAGCACGAGCCAGAACCGTGGGAGCTCCTACAATGAGCAGTTCTTC.

The chain employs TRBV7-8 and TRBJ1-2; D not certain. V was cut by 1 base and J by 2 bases, with 8 bases left in between. Per germline, CDR1 SGHVS and CDR2 FQNEAQ. The CDR3 length is 14 residues. CDR3 sequence reads: CASSLGRQNYGYTF. Written as DNA, the CDR3 is TGTGCCAGCAGCTTAGGGAGGCAGAACTATGGCTACACCTTC.

The chain links TRBV5-1 to TRBJ2-3; D possibly uses TRBD1 or TRBD2 (5 bases each). Germline loops: CDR1 SGHRS, CDR2 YFSETQ. The CDR3 totals 16 residues. Trimming took 0 bases from V and 0 from J, leaving 11 bases between them. Here the CDR3 reads CASSLALGASTDTQYF. CDR3 coding DNA: TGCGCCAGCAGCTTGGCTCTCGGGGCGAGCACAGATACGCAGTATTTT. The full variable domain, its missing parts supplied by reference TRBV5-1 and TRBJ2-3, is KAGVTQTPRYLIKTRGQQVTLSCSPISGHRSVSWYQQTPGQGLQFLFEYFSETQRNKGNFPGRFSGRQFSNSRSEMNVSTLELGDSALYLCASSLALGASTDTQYFGPGTRLTVL.

The V gene is TRBV5-8, the J gene TRBJ2-1; D gene ambiguous. In germline, CDR1 is SGHTS, CDR2 YDEGEE. CDR3 length: 12 amino acids. Trimming stripped 5 bases from V and 2 bases from J, with 5 bases between. CDR3 sequence: CASRHAYNEQFF. In DNA, the CDR3 is TGTGCCAGCAGACACGCCTACAATGAGCAGTTCTTC.

V gene TRBV6-6 combines with J gene TRBJ2-6, with a weak D call TRBD1 (5 bases). V lost 2 bases, J lost 3 bases, and 11 bases lay in between. The CDR3 runs 16 residues. Germline CDR1 MNHNY, CDR2 SVGAGI (reference sequence). Written as DNA, the CDR3 is TGTGCCAGCAGTTACCAATCAGGGTATGGGGCCAACGTCCTGACTTTC. This codes for CASSYQSGYGANVLTF.

Comments on this clone: This sample also contains other DNA sequences that code for the same CDR3. The CDR3 DNA sequence: TGCGCCAGCAGCTTAAGCGGGGGGGCGGGAGAGACCCAGTACTTC. Its protein is CASSLSGGAGETQYF. The genes are TRBV5-1 and TRBJ2-5; 10 nucleotides line up with TRBD2. There are 15 residues in the CDR3. Germline CDR1 is SGHRS and CDR2 is YFSETQ. V lost 2 bases, J lost 4 bases, and 5 bases stayed unmatched.

In DNA, the CDR3 is TGTGCCACCAGTGATGCACAGGCAAGCTCCTACAATGAGCAGTTCTTC. Encoded protein: CATSDAQASSYNEQFF. V and J are TRBV24-1 and TRBJ2-1, with TRBD1 as a possible D gene (5 bases). In germline, CDR1 is KGHDR, CDR2 SFDVKD. The CDR3 consists of 16 residues. The V end lost 3 bases, the J end lost 0 bases, and 11 bases lay between the germline ends.

CDR3 nucleotide sequence: TGTGCCAGCAGCCCCCTTGCCTTGGCACAGGTTCCCTACGAGCAGTACTTC. Residues: CASSPLALAQVPYEQYF. The rearrangement joins TRBV7-3 to TRBJ2-7; TRBD1 is a possible D gene (5 bases). Looked up from germline, CDR1 is SGHTA and CDR2 is FQGTGA. V was pared by 5 bases and J by 2 bases, with 22 bases between. The CDR3 contains 17 residues.

This chain links TRBV6-1 with TRBJ2-5; tentatively, D is TRBD1 or TRBD2 (5 bases each). CDR1 is MNHNS and CDR2 is SASEGT in the germline V gene. The CDR3 has 17 amino acids. Trimming took 0 bases from V and 4 from J, leaving 18 bases between them. CDR3 amino acids: CASSEAGRGSIPETQYF. In DNA form, the CDR3 reads TGTGCCAGCAGTGAAGCGGGGCGAGGGTCAATCCCAGAGACCCAGTACTTC.

The V and J genes are TRBV18 and TRBJ1-1; D remains unclear. V lost 1 base, J lost 2 bases, and 5 bases lay in between. CDR1 and CDR2 from the germline V gene are KGHSH and LQKENI. The CDR3 covers 13 residues. The CDR3 nucleotides are TGTGCCAGCTCACCACAGGGTAACACTGAAGCTTTCTTT. Amino acids: CASSPQGNTEAFF.

The chain joins TRBV5-4 to TRBJ2-3; 10 bases align to TRBD2. This CDR3 spans 15 amino acids. With V trimmed by 2 bases and J by 2 bases, 2 bases remained unmatched. Germline loops: CDR1 SGHNT, CDR2 YYREEE (reference sequence). The CDR3 is CASSFGTSDTDTQYF. CDR3 in DNA: TGTGCCAGCAGCTTCGGGACTAGCGACACAGATACGCAGTATTTT. The full variable domain, in which reference TRBV5-4 and TRBJ2-3 provide the parts outside the CDR3, is ETGVTQSPTHLIKTRGQQVTLRCSSQSGHNTVSWYQQALGQGPQFIFQYYREEENGRGNFPPRFSGLQFPNYSSELNVNALELDDSALYLCASSFGTSDTDTQYFGPGTRLTVL.

CDR3 amino acids: CASSAGDYGYTF. The DNA of the CDR3 is TGTGCCAGCAGTGCTGGGGACTATGGCTACACCTTC. This chain connects TRBV27 to TRBJ1-2; D is undetermined. The V end was cut by 5 bases, the J end by 3 bases, with 7 bases between. Germline CDR1 is MNHEY and CDR2 is SMNVEV (reference sequence). This CDR3 comprises 12 residues.

V and J are TRBV7-2 and TRBJ2-3; TRBD2 matches 11 bases. This CDR3 spans 17 amino acids. V lost 5 bases to trimming and J lost 4 bases; unmatched junction nucleotides: 11. Germline values: CDR1 SGHTA, CDR2 FQGNSA. The CDR3 DNA sequence: TGTGCCAGCAGCCCAGCGGTAGCGGGAGGGCCAGCAGATACGCAGTATTTT. Protein: CASSPAVAGGPADTQYF.

The chain has TRBV29-1 and TRBJ2-5, with D tentatively TRBD2 (5 bases). Trimming took 5 bases from V and 4 from J, leaving 11 bases between them. The CDR3 extends over 12 amino acids. Germline CDR1 SQVTM, CDR2 ANQGSEA. As DNA, the CDR3 is TGCAGCGTTAAAGGCGGGCCAGAGACCCAGTACTTC. Translated: CSVKGGPETQYF.

In the case of this clone: The junction departs from germline at one end; a sequencing error may be responsible. This chain connects TRBV7-7 to TRBJ2-5; 9 positions match TRBD2. The CDR3 totals 15 residues. Germline CDR1 is SSHAT and CDR2 is FNYEAQ (reference sequence). CDR3 amino acids: CASSLVPREGETQYF. For the CDR3, the DNA is TGTGCTAGCAGCTTAGTTCCGCGGGAGGGAGAGACCCAGTACTTC.

This clone was recorded only once. J is TRBJ2-2 and V is TRBV13; 12 bases fit TRBD2. The CDR3 extends over 16 amino acids. V dropped 5 bases and J dropped 8; count of bases not matched to a gene: 9. Per germline, CDR1 PRHDT and CDR2 FYEKMQ (reference sequence). CDR3 nucleotides: TGTGCCAGCAGCCAACTAGCGGGAGGCCCCACGGGGGAGCTGTTTTTT. Amino acid sequence: CASSQLAGGPTGELFF. The variable domain in full, with the rest retrieved from reference TRBV13 and TRBJ2-2, is AAGVIQSPRHLIKEKRETATLKCYPIPRHDTVYWYQQGPGQDPQFLISFYEKMQSDKGSIPDRFSAQQFSDYHSELNMSSLELGDSALYFCASSQLAGGPTGELFFGEGSRLTVL.

The chain has TRBV3-1 (or the pseudogene TRBV3-2) and TRBJ1-6, with D possibly matching TRBD1 (6 bases). Germline V CDR1 and CDR2: LGHDT, YNNKEL (reference sequence). Trimming took off 2 bases at V and 4 bases at J, with 12 bases between the two ends. CDR3 size: 16 residues. The CDR3 loop is CASSQTTQGYNSPLHF. For the CDR3, the DNA is TGTGCCAGCAGCCAAACTACACAGGGATATAATTCACCCCTCCACTTT.